A single sample gave rise to the 8 T cell receptor beta chains below, sequenced in a study of tumor-infiltrating lymphocytes in primary liver carcinoma. Investigators took RNA and DNA out together from 20-30 mg of unsorted bulk tissue. A constant-region primer served to make TCR beta cDNA from about 500 ng total RNA. For TCR beta, libraries were produced by three nested multiplex PCR rounds using slightly modified ARM-PCR. A C-beta reverse primer was combined with TRBV1-TRBV30 forward primers in the first two PCR rounds, and each round had 9 to 10 cycles. TCRdb reprocessed the multiplex PCR reads via MiXCR and lists one record per CDR3 protein. This table has more than 70,000 distinct CDR3 sequences, roughly 71% appearing once. Sequenced input: tumor-adjacent normal liver tissue. The receptor set was obtained from a man aged 40-49 years with primary liver carcinoma and hepatitis B virus infection.

This clonotype was observed a handful of times. The chain links TRBV4-1 to TRBJ2-5; D possibly corresponds to TRBD2 (6 bases). V shed 0 bases and J shed 9 bases, with 14 bases lying between them. Germline V gives CDR1 MGHRA, CDR2 YSYEKL. The CDR3 totals 14 residues. In nucleotides, the CDR3 is TGCGCCAGCAGCCAAGAAGGGAGACCGGGGGCCCAGTACTTC. As protein: CASSQEGRPGAQYF.

About this clonotype itself: A much bigger clone sits one base away, suggesting this may be a read error. The CDR3 does not end in the conserved phenylalanine or tryptophan, so this is likely a read error. The J gene is TRBJ1-1, the V gene TRBV5-1; maybe TRBD1 (6 bases). From germline, CDR1 is SGHRS and CDR2 YFSETQ. V was pared by 3 bases and J by 7 bases, with 10 bases between. This CDR3 spans 12 amino acids. CDR3 residues: CASSSSTGEAFS. The CDR3 region has the DNA TGCGCCAGCAGCTCTTCGACAGGTGAAGCTTTCTCT.

Of note for this clonotype: One junction end does not reproduce the germline sequence, and a read error may be involved. The rearrangement joins TRBV6-5 to TRBJ2-7; D gene ambiguous. CDR1 is MNHEY and CDR2 is SVGAGI in the germline V gene. The CDR3 has 14 amino acids. CDR3 sequence: CASSPRSESYEQYF. In nucleotides, the CDR3 is TGTGCCAGCAGCCCCAGGTCAGAGTCCTACGAGCAGTATTTC.

In its sample, this clonotype is medium-sized (0.01 to 0.1%). The V and J genes are TRBV10-3 and TRBJ1-1; perhaps TRBD1 as D (6 bases). The length of the CDR3 is 13 residues. Trimming pared 7 bases from V and 1 base from J, leaving 10 bases between. CDR1 and CDR2 from the germline V gene are ENHRY and SYGVKD. This chain's CDR3 is CAIKAGENTEAFF. In DNA form, the CDR3 reads TGTGCCATCAAGGCAGGGGAGAACACTGAAGCTTTCTTT.

With respect to this clonotype: Since a much larger clone is just one base distant, this may be a read error. The chain recombines TRBV28 with TRBJ2-7; tentatively, D is TRBD1 (6 bases). The V end lost 5 bases, the J end lost 2 bases, and 19 bases lay between the germline ends. Germline-derived CDR1 and CDR2 are MDHEN and SYDVKM. This CDR3 contains 16 residues. In DNA form, the CDR3 reads TGTGCCAGCAGTGCCCCGGGACACGGGGTTACCTACGAGCAGTACTTC. Translating gives CASSAPGHGVTYEQYF.

In its sample, this clonotype is medium-sized. The chain employs TRBV11-2 and TRBJ1-2, with D maybe TRBD1 (6 bases). V was cut by 4 bases and J by 3 bases, with 9 bases left in between. CDR3 length equals 13 residues. In germline, CDR1 is SGHAT, CDR2 FQNNGV. The CDR3 sequence: CASSSTGYYGYTF. CDR3 in DNA: TGTGCCAGCAGCTCGACAGGCTACTATGGCTACACCTTC. The variable domain in full, with the rest retrieved from reference TRBV11-2 and TRBJ1-2, is EAGVAQSPRYKIIEKRQSVAFWCNPISGHATLYWYQQILGQGPKLLIQFQNNGVVDDSQLPKDRFSAERLKGVDSTLKIQPAKLEDSAVYLCASSSTGYYGYTFGSGTRLTVV.

This clonotype was observed many times. J is TRBJ2-3 and V is TRBV5-1, with 9 bases matching TRBD2. Trimming at V came to 1 base and at J to 1 base, leaving 1 base not matched to a gene. The CDR3 length is 15 residues. CDR1 and CDR2 from the germline V gene are SGHRS and YFSETQ. CDR3 region: CASSLIAGGTDTQYF. For the CDR3, the DNA is TGCGCCAGCAGCTTGATAGCGGGAGGCACAGATACGCAGTATTTT.

Comment on this clonotype: Since the CDR3 does not end with the conserved phenylalanine or tryptophan, this likely comes from a read error. This chain joins TRBV6-6 and TRBJ2-7; the D is unclear. The V gene lost 6 bases and the J gene lost 2 bases, with 14 bases spanning the gap. Germline assignment: CDR1 MNHNY and CDR2 SVGAGI (reference sequence). The CDR3 contains 14 residues. CDR3 protein: CASRTSLLTYEQYL. CDR3 in DNA: TGTGCCAGCAGAACCAGCCTTCTAACCTACGAGCAGTACTTG.